Below are 24 T cell receptor beta chains sequenced from a single sample in a study of Ad26.COV2.S vaccination and SARS-CoV-2 variants. Treatment given: around 19 received Ad26.COV2.S at low or high dose, single or two shots; about five received placebo; per-sample allocation not given. The investigators took samples on day 63 after the first vaccine or placebo injection. Sequenced by immunoSEQ multiplex PCR; TCRdb stores in-frame clones only, minus some. This table has some 400,000 clones, around 91% appearing once. The material sequenced was peripheral blood, taken in a trial of Ad26.COV2.S vaccine versus placebo. The receptors derive from a person aged 18-65 years who received the Ad26.COV2.S COVID-19 vaccine or a placebo.

This clone has a count of ten or more. This chain uses TRBV28 with TRBJ1-4, with D maybe TRBD1 (5 bases). CDR3 length: 14 residues. Trimming cost V 3 bases and J 8 bases, with 13 bases left between them. Germline V gives CDR1 MDHEN, CDR2 SYDVKM. The chain's CDR3 is CASSLEGRGEKLFF. The CDR3 nucleotides read TGTGCCAGCAGTTTGGAGGGGAGGGGAGAAAAACTGTTTTTT.

This sequence joins TRBV7-2 and TRBJ2-7; either TRBD1 or TRBD2 may fit D (6 bases each). V dropped 3 bases and J dropped 3 bases, with 9 bases sitting between them. CDR3 length: 13 amino acids. The germline CDR1 and CDR2 sequences are SGHTA and FQGNSA. The CDR3 nucleotides read TGTGCCAGCAGCTTGGGGGGCGGCTACGAGCAGTACTTC. Protein product: CASSLGGGYEQYF.

V usage is TRBV20-1 and J usage is TRBJ2-7, with D unclear. V lost 7 bases, J lost 6 bases, and 10 bases lay in between. This CDR3 spans 10 amino acids. Germline-derived CDR1 and CDR2 are DFQATT and SNEGSKA (reference sequence). The CDR3 DNA is TGCAGTGTAGGGCGCGGCGAGCAGTACTTC. This encodes CSVGRGEQYF.

The rearrangement links TRBV5-4 to TRBJ1-2, with D unresolved. Trimming pared 5 bases from V and 5 bases from J, leaving 16 bases between. The CDR3 is 14 residues long. The germline V gene encodes CDR1 SGHNT and CDR2 YYREEE (reference sequence). CDR3 coding DNA: TGTGCCAGCAGTCGAGTCCAAGGTACTTATGGCTACACCTTC. This translates into CASSRVQGTYGYTF.

The chain couples TRBV7-8 to TRBJ2-2; weak D call: TRBD2 (7 bases). This CDR3 spans 15 amino acids. V was trimmed by 4 bases and J by 4 bases, leaving 13 bases between them. The V gene's germline CDR1 is SGHVS and CDR2 FQNEAQ. In DNA, the CDR3 is TGTGCCAGCAGCTCGGCGGGGGCACCCACCGGGGAGCTGTTTTTT. This sequence encodes CASSSAGAPTGELFF.

The chain recombines TRBV5-8 with TRBJ1-1; D ambiguous. The CDR3 sequence is 14 residues long. Per germline, CDR1 SGHTS and CDR2 YDEGEE. V lost 2 bases and J lost 3, with 11 bases in between. The CDR3 is CASSFRGRDTEAFF. The CDR3, as DNA: TGTGCCAGCAGCTTCAGAGGGCGCGACACTGAAGCTTTCTTT.

The chain combines TRBV7-2 with TRBJ2-4; no clear D gene. Trimming removed 1 base from V and 3 bases from J, with 1 base in between. The germline V gene encodes CDR1 SGHTA and CDR2 FQGNSA. The CDR3 runs 12 residues. The CDR3 protein is CASSLDKNIQYF. The CDR3 coding sequence is TGTGCCAGCAGCTTAGACAAAAACATTCAGTACTTC.

This sequence joins TRBV5-1 and TRBJ1-2; D not resolved. V was pared by 1 base and J by 4 bases, with 11 bases between. Germline loops: CDR1 SGHRS, CDR2 YFSETQ. This CDR3 contains 14 residues. In DNA form, the CDR3 reads TGCGCCAGCAGCTTGTTTCGAGAGTTCTATGGCTACACCTTC. It is translated as CASSLFREFYGYTF.

This clone was observed a single time. The V call is TRBV7-3, the J call TRBJ2-1; D not resolved. The CDR3 length is 13 residues. CDR1 SGHTA and CDR2 FQGTGA come from the germline V gene. Trimming took 5 bases from V and 9 from J, leaving 14 bases between them. The DNA of the CDR3 is TGTGCCAGCAGCGCGTCCAAAACCAGTGAGCAGTTCTTC. Translated, it gives CASSASKTSEQFF. The variable domain in full, completed from reference TRBV7-3 and TRBJ2-1, reads GAGVSQTPSNKVTEKGKYVELRCDPISGHTALYWYRQSLGQGPEFLIYFQGTGAADDSGLPNDRFFAVRPEGSVSTLKIQRTERGDSAVYLCASSASKTSEQFFGPGTRLTVL.

This rearrangement joins TRBV5-6 to TRBJ1-3; 9 bases are shared with TRBD1. Germline V CDR1 and CDR2: SGHDT, YYEEEE. With V trimmed by 1 base and J by 3 bases, 5 bases remained unmatched. There are 16 residues in the CDR3. The CDR3 is CASSLPPDRGGNTIYF. CDR3 DNA sequence: TGTGCCAGCAGCTTGCCCCCGGACAGGGGTGGAAACACCATATATTTT.

The table lists this clone with a count of one. V gene TRBV30 combines with J gene TRBJ2-7; 8 nucleotides align to TRBD1. V lost 5 bases and J lost 4; bases outside the gene matches: 7. Germline values: CDR1 GTSNPN, CDR2 SVGIG (reference sequence). CDR3 length: 13 residues. CDR3 protein: CAWATGGSYEQYF. The DNA for the CDR3 is TGTGCCTGGGCTACAGGGGGGAGTTACGAGCAGTACTTC.

The chain has TRBV5-1 and TRBJ2-7, with TRBD1 matching 7 bases. V lost 0 bases and J lost 5; bases outside the gene matches: 8. The CDR3 is 15 residues long. Germline lookup yields CDR1 SGHRS and CDR2 YFSETQ. DNA for the CDR3: TGCGCCAGCAGCTTGGAAGGGGGCAGTTCCCACGAGCAGTACTTC. This codes for CASSLEGGSSHEQYF.

The chain has TRBV7-8 and TRBJ2-2, with 11 bases fitting TRBD1. V was pared by 1 base and J by 1 base, with 8 bases of the junction left unmatched. This CDR3 contains 19 residues. The germline CDR1 and CDR2 sequences are SGHVS and FQNEAQ. This CDR3 is CASSLGPDRGLRNTGELFF. The DNA for the CDR3 is TGTGCCAGCAGCTTAGGTCCGGACAGGGGGCTCCGGAACACCGGGGAGCTGTTTTTT.

V gene TRBV7-9 combines with J gene TRBJ2-1; D remains ambiguous. The V and J ends lost 3 bases and 6 bases respectively, with 6 bases between them. Germline V gene lookup returns CDR1 SEHNR and CDR2 FQNEAQ (reference sequence). CDR3 size: 12 residues. In DNA, the CDR3 is TGTGCCAGCAGCTTTAGCTCCAATGAGCAGTTCTTC. Translated: CASSFSSNEQFF.

J is TRBJ2-7 and V is TRBV2, with 7 bases matching TRBD2. Germline V gene data show CDR1 as SNHLY and CDR2 as FYNNEI. Trimming at V came to 7 bases and at J to 3 bases, leaving 12 bases not matched to a gene. This CDR3 has 15 amino acids. Here the CDR3 reads CASKVRAGESYEQYF. The CDR3 nucleotides are TGTGCCAGCAAGGTTCGGGCGGGAGAGAGCTACGAGCAGTACTTC.

This clone turned up a few times. The chain recombines TRBV7-2 with TRBJ1-1, with D maybe TRBD1 (6 bases). Trimming stripped 3 bases from V and 5 bases from J, with 19 bases between. The CDR3 spans 16 residues. Germline V CDR1 and CDR2: SGHTA, FQGNSA. The CDR3 reads CASSLNQGLRGTEAFF. The CDR3 nucleotides read TGTGCCAGCAGCTTGAACCAGGGGCTTCGTGGAACTGAAGCTTTCTTT.

The CDR3 nucleotides are TGTGCCAGCAGCTCCTTTAATTTTCAGACGAACACTGAAGCTTTCTTT. It is translated as CASSSFNFQTNTEAFF. This rearrangement joins TRBV28 to TRBJ1-1; D is unclear. Germline CDR1 MDHEN, CDR2 SYDVKM. CDR3 length equals 16 residues. Trimming left V 6 bases short and J 1 base short, with 18 bases between.

The rearrangement links TRBV27 to TRBJ2-7; TRBD2 aligns across 10 bases. Germline V gene data show CDR1 as MNHEY and CDR2 as SMNVEV (reference sequence). V was clipped by 1 base and J by 1 base; unmatched bases: 1. The CDR3 is 15 residues long. Here the CDR3 reads CASSLFSGRSYEQYF. The CDR3 DNA sequence: TGTGCCAGCAGTTTATTTAGCGGGAGGTCCTACGAGCAGTACTTC.

On this clone: At one end the junction does not follow the germline gene, possibly because of a read error. CDR3 residues: CASSLSSGGTEAFF. The DNA for the CDR3 is TGTGCCAGCAGTCTATCGTCAGGGGGCACTGAAGCTTTCTTT. The rearrangement links TRBV27 to TRBJ1-1; TRBD1 matches at 7 bases. Germline V gene sequence: CDR1 MNHEY, CDR2 SMNVEV (reference sequence). The CDR3 runs to 14 residues.

The chain employs TRBV6-2 or TRBV6-3 and TRBJ1-2, with 7 bases identical to TRBD1. V shed 7 bases and J 0 bases; nucleotides not matched to a gene: 5. This CDR3 spans 14 amino acids. Germline assignment: CDR1 MNHEY and CDR2 SVGEGT. The chain's CDR3 is CASTPGGANYGYTF. The CDR3 nucleotides are TGTGCCAGCACCCCAGGGGGAGCTAACTATGGCTACACCTTC.

The chain is built from TRBV28 and TRBJ2-7, with D possibly TRBD2 on 5 matching bases. Germline CDR1 reads MDHEN; CDR2 reads SYDVKM. This CDR3 has 15 amino acids. V lost 3 bases and J 0 bases, leaving 12 bases between the germline ends. In DNA, the CDR3 is TGTGCCAGCAGTTTCAGCGGACCCAACTCCTACGAGCAGTACTTC. Its translation is CASSFSGPNSYEQYF.

This chain's CDR3 is CASSLTGNEQYF. Here the CDR3 DNA reads TGTGCCAGCAGCCTTACAGGTAACGAGCAGTACTTC. V gene TRBV3-1 (or the pseudogene TRBV3-2) combines with J gene TRBJ2-7; D possibly corresponds to TRBD1 (5 bases). The germline gives CDR1 LGHDT, CDR2 YNNKEL (reference sequence). The CDR3 totals 12 residues. V lost 4 bases to trimming and J lost 5 bases, with 9 bases between them.

J is TRBJ1-1 and V is TRBV6-5; a possible D gene is TRBD1 (5 bases). Trimming pared 4 bases from V and 4 bases from J, leaving 16 bases between. Per the germline V gene, CDR1 is MNHEY and CDR2 is SVGAGI. The CDR3 covers 15 residues. CDR3 coding DNA: TGTGCCAGCAGTTCCAATTCAGGGAAACGCACTGAAGCTTTCTTT. It codes for CASSSNSGKRTEAFF.

CDR3 residues: CASGGEAPGELFF. DNA for the CDR3: TGTGCCAGCGGTGGGGAGGCTCCCGGGGAGCTGTTTTTT. V gene TRBV7-9 combines with J gene TRBJ2-2, with D perhaps TRBD2 (6 bases). CDR1 is SEHNR, CDR2 FQNEAQ, per germline (reference sequence). V was pared by 8 bases and J by 6 bases, with 13 bases between. CDR3 length equals 13 residues.